Listed below are T cell receptor beta chains from one sample, sequenced in a study of cytomegalovirus exposure and HLA in healthy donors. Sequencing used immunoSEQ multiplex PCR; TCRdb keeps in-frame clones, though not all of them. The sample contains over 100,000 clones, about 76% of which appear only once. Sequencing was done on a sample of PBMCs. The receptors shown here come from a man between 35 and 55 years old in good health and CMV-seropositive. Both conserved end residues are part of each CDR3. The D gene is left open where the match is weak. Clone sizes are given selectively: once, few, many, or a class where the clone is expanded.

j_call,cdr3_length,v_call,d_call,clone_size,cdr3_nt,cdr3_aa
TRBJ2-3,14,TRBV5-1,TRBD1,few,TGCGCCAGCAGCTGGGACAGAGGCACAGATACGCAGTATTTT,CASSWDRGTDTQYF
TRBJ2-2,15,TRBV15,TRBD2,-,TGTGCCACCAGCAGAGGGCGGGAGAGCACCGGGGAGCTGTTTTTT,CATSRGRESTGELFF
TRBJ2-1,20,TRBV27,TRBD2,-,TGTGCCAGCAGTTTATCTGGGGGGGTGGACTACGGCCCCAACTACAATGAGCAGTTCTTC,CASSLSGGVDYGPNYNEQFF
TRBJ1-2,17,TRBV15,TRBD1,-,TGTGCCACCAGCAGAGATCCCCAGGGACAGGCAAAACATGGCTACACCTTC,CATSRDPQGQAKHGYTF
TRBJ2-5,15,TRBV9,-,-,TGTGCCAGCAACGCAGGGGGGTCGACCTCGTATACCCAGTACTTC,CASNAGGSTSYTQYF
TRBJ1-2,13,TRBV28,-,-,TGTGCCAGCAGTTTATCCAGGGCCTATGGCTACACCTTC,CASSLSRAYGYTF
TRBJ2-7,16,TRBV9,-,-,TGTGCCAGCAGCGTTTCTCCTGTTGGTCCCGGGGGAGAGCAGTACTTC,CASSVSPVGPGGEQYF
TRBJ2-1,12,TRBV7-9,TRBD1,-,TGTGCCAGCAGCCGACAGGGCGATGAGCAGTTCTTC,CASSRQGDEQFF
TRBJ2-7,15,TRBV27,-,-,TGTGCCAGCCGATATGGGGGGTCGGGTTCCTACGAGCAGTACTTC,CASRYGGSGSYEQYF
TRBJ2-7,16,TRBV7-9,TRBD2,-,TGTGCCAGCAGGGTGGCCGGGACTAGCGGAATTTACGAGCAGTACTTC,CASRVAGTSGIYEQYF